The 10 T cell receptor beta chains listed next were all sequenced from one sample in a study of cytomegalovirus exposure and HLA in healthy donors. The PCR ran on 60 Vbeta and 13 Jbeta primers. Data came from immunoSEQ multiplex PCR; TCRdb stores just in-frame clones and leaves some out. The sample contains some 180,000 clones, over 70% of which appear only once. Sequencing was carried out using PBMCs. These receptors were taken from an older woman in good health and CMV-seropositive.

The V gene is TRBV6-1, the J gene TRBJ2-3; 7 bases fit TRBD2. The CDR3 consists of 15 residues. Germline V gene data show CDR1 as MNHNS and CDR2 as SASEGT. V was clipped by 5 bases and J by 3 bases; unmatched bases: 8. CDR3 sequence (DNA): TGTGCCAGCAGTCGTGGGCGGGAGAGGACAGATACGCAGTATTTT. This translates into CASSRGRERTDTQYF.

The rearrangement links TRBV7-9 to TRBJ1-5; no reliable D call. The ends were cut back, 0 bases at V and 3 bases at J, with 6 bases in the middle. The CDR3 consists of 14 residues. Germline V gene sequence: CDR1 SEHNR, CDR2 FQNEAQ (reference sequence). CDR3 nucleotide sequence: TGTGCCAGCAGCTTAGCCGACATCAATCAGCCCCAGCATTTT. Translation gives CASSLADINQPQHF.

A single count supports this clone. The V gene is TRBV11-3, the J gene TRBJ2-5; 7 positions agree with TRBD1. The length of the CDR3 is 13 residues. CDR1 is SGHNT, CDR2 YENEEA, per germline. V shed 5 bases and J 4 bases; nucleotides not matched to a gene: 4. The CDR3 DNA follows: TGTGCCAGCAGCGTAGGGGGCCGAGAGACCCAGTACTTC. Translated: CASSVGGRETQYF.

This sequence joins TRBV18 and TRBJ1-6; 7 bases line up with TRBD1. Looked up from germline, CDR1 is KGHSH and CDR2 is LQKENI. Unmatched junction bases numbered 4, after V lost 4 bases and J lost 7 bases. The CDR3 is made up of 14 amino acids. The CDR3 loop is CASSRDRRNSPLHF. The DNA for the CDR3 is TGTGCCAGCTCACGGGACAGACGGAATTCACCCCTCCACTTT.

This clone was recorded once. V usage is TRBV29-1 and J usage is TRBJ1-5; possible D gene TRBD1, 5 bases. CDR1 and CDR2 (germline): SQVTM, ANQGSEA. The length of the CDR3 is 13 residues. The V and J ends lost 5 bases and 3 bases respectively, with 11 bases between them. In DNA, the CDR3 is TGCAGCGTTTCTGACAGAAACAATCAGCCCCAGCATTTT. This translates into CSVSDRNNQPQHF.

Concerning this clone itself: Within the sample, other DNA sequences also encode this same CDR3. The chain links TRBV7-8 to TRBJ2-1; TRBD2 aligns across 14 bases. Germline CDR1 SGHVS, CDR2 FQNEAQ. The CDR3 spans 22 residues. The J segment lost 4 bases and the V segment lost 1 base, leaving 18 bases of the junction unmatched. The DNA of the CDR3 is TGTGCCAGCAGCTTAGATCGAGGACTAGCGGGGGGAGTATCGTGGGTTTACAATGAGCAGTTCTTC. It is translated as CASSLDRGLAGGVSWVYNEQFF.

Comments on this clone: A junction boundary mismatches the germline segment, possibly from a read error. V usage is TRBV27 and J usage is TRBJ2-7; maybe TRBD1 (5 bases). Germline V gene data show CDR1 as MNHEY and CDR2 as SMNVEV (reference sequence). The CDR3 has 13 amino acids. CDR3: CASSRDRHYEQYF. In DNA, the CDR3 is TGTGCCAGCAGTCGAGACAGACACTACGAGCAGTACTTT.

CDR3 region: CAWSVWGRYTEAFF. The DNA of the CDR3 is TGTGCCTGGAGTGTTTGGGGGAGGTACACTGAAGCTTTCTTT. The chain couples TRBV30 to TRBJ1-1; a possible D gene is TRBD1 (5 bases). Germline values: CDR1 GTSNPN, CDR2 SVGIG (reference sequence). The V gene lost 0 bases and the J gene lost 3 bases, with 11 bases spanning the gap. The CDR3 runs 14 residues.

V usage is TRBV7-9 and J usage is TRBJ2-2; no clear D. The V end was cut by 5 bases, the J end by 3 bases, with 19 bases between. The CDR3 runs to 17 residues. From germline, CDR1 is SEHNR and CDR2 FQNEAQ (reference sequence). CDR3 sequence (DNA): TGTGCCAGCAGCCCAACTGCGCCCGGGTGGGACACCGGGGAGCTGTTTTTT. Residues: CASSPTAPGWDTGELFF.

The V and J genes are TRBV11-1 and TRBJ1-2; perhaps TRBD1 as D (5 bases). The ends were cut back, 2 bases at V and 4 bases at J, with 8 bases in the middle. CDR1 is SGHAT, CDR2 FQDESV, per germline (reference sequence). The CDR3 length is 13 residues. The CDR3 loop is CASSLRGSYGYTF. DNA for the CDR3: TGTGCCAGCAGCTTAAGGGGCAGCTATGGCTACACCTTC.